Following are 28 T cell receptor beta chains from one sample sequenced in a study of blood T cell repertoires in COVID-19. Profiled with immunoSEQ multiplex PCR; TCRdb holds only in-frame clones, not every one. The table includes 200,000 to 250,000 clones, about 86% detected once. Input material: PBMCs or T cells enriched from blood (not recorded which). Source of these receptors: a woman aged 45 to 65 in a cohort exposed to, infected with or recovered from COVID-19 (not recorded which).

The CDR3 reads CAISARPGQPQHF. The CDR3 region has the DNA TGTGCCATCAGCGCCAGACCAGGACAGCCCCAGCATTTT. This chain links TRBV10-3 with TRBJ1-5; D gene unclear. CDR3 length: 13 amino acids. CDR1 ENHRY and CDR2 SYGVKD come from the germline V gene. V was pared by 6 bases and J by 7 bases, with 13 bases between.

This clone showed up just once. The V and J genes are TRBV2 and TRBJ2-5, with 9 bases that match TRBD2. CDR1 and CDR2 from the germline V gene are SNHLY and FYNNEI. V gave up 11 bases and J gave up 3 bases; unmatched junction bases: 7. The length of the CDR3 is 13 residues. As DNA, the CDR3 is TGTGCCGGGGGGGCTAGCGGGAAAGAGACCCAGTACTTC. This codes for CAGGASGKETQYF.

This clone has a single count. The V call is TRBV4-3, the J call TRBJ2-2; 13 bases line up with TRBD2. Germline V gene lookup returns CDR1 LGHNA and CDR2 YSLEER. Germline trimming cut 0 bases from V and 4 bases from J; bases unmatched to any gene: 8. The CDR3 is made up of 19 amino acids. CDR3 DNA sequence: TGCGCCAGCAGCCAAGATCGACTAGCGGGGGGATTTAGCACCGGGGAGCTGTTTTTT. It codes for CASSQDRLAGGFSTGELFF.

The chain joins TRBV3-1 (or the pseudogene TRBV3-2) to TRBJ1-4; 7 bases are a match to TRBD1. The CDR3 runs to 14 residues. The J segment lost 11 bases and the V segment lost 4 bases, leaving 10 bases of the junction unmatched. Germline V gene data show CDR1 as LGHDT and CDR2 as YNNKEL (reference sequence). The CDR3, as DNA: TGTGCCAGCAGCCCGCGGACAGGCCCTAGGAAACTGTTTTTT. Translating it yields CASSPRTGPRKLFF.

The V call is TRBV15, the J call TRBJ1-2, with D unresolved. Trimming cost V 0 bases and J 4 bases, with 12 bases left between them. This CDR3 comprises 15 residues. CDR1 and CDR2 from the germline V gene are LNHNV and YYDKDF (reference sequence). CDR3 nucleotide sequence: TGTGCCACCAGCAGAGATTTTGGCGGCGGCTATGGCTACACCTTC. It specifies CATSRDFGGGYGYTF.

The chain combines TRBV7-2 with TRBJ1-1, with TRBD1 matching over 7 bases. The CDR3 is 15 amino acids. V lost 2 bases to trimming and J lost 5 bases; unmatched junction nucleotides: 8. The germline V gene encodes CDR1 SGHTA and CDR2 FQGNSA. The CDR3 reads CASSLSTGVRTEAFF. The CDR3 DNA sequence: TGTGCCAGCAGCTTATCAACAGGGGTGCGGACTGAAGCTTTCTTT.

CDR3 bases: TGTGCCAGCAGCTTAGGGGGCAGGGGACACTGGGGCTACACCTTC. Amino acids: CASSLGGRGHWGYTF. The chain recombines TRBV7-8 with TRBJ1-2; D is possibly TRBD1 (6 bases). There are 15 residues in the CDR3. Per the germline V gene, CDR1 is SGHVS and CDR2 is FQNEAQ. The V end lost 1 base, the J end lost 8 bases, and 17 bases lay between the germline ends.

The V call is TRBV9, the J call TRBJ2-4; D gene unclear. Germline assignment: CDR1 SGDLS and CDR2 YYNGEE. Trimming cost V 3 bases and J 9 bases, with 10 bases left between them. The CDR3 contains 12 residues. CDR3 residues: CASSEGDTIQYF. The CDR3 DNA sequence: TGTGCCAGCAGCGAAGGCGACACCATTCAGTACTTC.

V gene TRBV29-1 combines with J gene TRBJ2-7, with 7 bases matching TRBD1. V lost 4 bases, J lost 0 bases, and 6 bases stayed unmatched. The CDR3 is made up of 14 amino acids. The germline V gene has CDR1 SQVTM and CDR2 ANQGSEA. CDR3 in DNA: TGCAGCGTTGCCAGGACAGGAATCTCCTACGAGCAGTACTTC. Protein: CSVARTGISYEQYF.

This chain connects TRBV6-2 or TRBV6-3 to TRBJ1-2; possibly TRBD1 for D (5 bases). Trimming removed 6 bases at V and 0 bases at J, with 11 bases between. Germline CDR1 MNHEY, CDR2 SVGEGT. The CDR3 is 14 residues long. The CDR3 loop reads CASSSRGANYGYTF. The CDR3 coding sequence is TGTGCCAGCAGCTCGCGGGGGGCTAACTATGGCTACACCTTC.

V gene TRBV2 combines with J gene TRBJ2-1; D unclear. The CDR3 is made up of 15 amino acids. Trimming removed 1 base at V and 0 bases at J, with 7 bases between. CDR1 and CDR2 from the germline V gene are SNHLY and FYNNEI. The CDR3 nucleotides are TGTGCCAGCAGTGAAGGGAGTCCCTCCTACAATGAGCAGTTCTTC. This codes for CASSEGSPSYNEQFF.

V usage is TRBV6-5 and J usage is TRBJ2-2; D gene unclear. Trimming took off 7 bases at V and 0 bases at J, with 6 bases between the two ends. In germline, CDR1 is MNHEY, CDR2 SVGAGI. The CDR3 totals 13 residues. The CDR3 spells CASKNTNTGELFF. The CDR3 coding sequence is TGTGCCAGCAAAAACACGAACACCGGGGAGCTGTTTTTT.

In DNA form, the CDR3 reads TGTGCCAGCAGCTTAGGGCAGACTAATAATGAAAAACTGTTTTTT. It encodes CASSLGQTNNEKLFF. The chain links TRBV7-2 to TRBJ1-4; no clear D gene. V dropped 1 base and J dropped 4 bases, with 10 bases sitting between them. The germline V gene encodes CDR1 SGHTA and CDR2 FQGNSA. This CDR3 has 15 amino acids.

CDR3 bases: TGTGCCACGCGGGGCGGGGGCCCTTCCAGCTCTGGGGCCAACGTCCTGACTTTC. This encodes CATRGGGPSSSGANVLTF. J is TRBJ2-6 and V is TRBV2, with D perhaps matching TRBD2 (7 bases). The CDR3 length is 18 residues. Germline V lookup: CDR1 SNHLY, CDR2 FYNNEI. With 10 bases removed from V and 0 bases from J, the gap between germline ends came to 22 bases. Full variable domain (outside the CDR3, taken from reference TRBV2 and TRBJ2-6): EPEVTQTPSHQVTQMGQEVILRCVPISNHLYFYWYRQILGQKVEFLVSFYNNEISEKSEIFDDQFSVERPDGSNFTLKIRSTKLEDSAMYFCATRGGGPSSSGANVLTFGAGSRLTVL.

The chain couples TRBV6-4 to TRBJ1-5; D gene unclear. This CDR3 spans 13 amino acids. V was cut by 5 bases and J by 10 bases, with 15 bases left in between. Germline CDR1 reads MRHNA; CDR2 reads SNTAGT. CDR3 region: CASSPGRRDPQHF. CDR3 coding DNA: TGTGCCAGCAGTCCAGGCCGACGTGATCCCCAGCATTTT.

The chain recombines TRBV11-2 with TRBJ1-3; TRBD1 matches 7 bases. V gave up 8 bases and J gave up 4 bases; unmatched junction bases: 8. Per germline, CDR1 SGHAT and CDR2 FQNNGV. The length of the CDR3 is 14 residues. The CDR3 spells CASLPGGPGNTIYF. The CDR3, as DNA: TGTGCCAGCCTCCCAGGGGGGCCAGGAAACACCATATATTTT.

This chain links TRBV6-5 with TRBJ2-1; 8 bases are shared with TRBD1. Germline V gene lookup returns CDR1 MNHEY and CDR2 SVGAGI. The CDR3 sequence is 13 residues long. With V trimmed by 3 bases and J by 10 bases, 5 bases remained unmatched. Here the CDR3 DNA reads TGTGCCAGCAGTTATGGACAGGGCAGAGAGCAGTTCTTC. Its translation: CASSYGQGREQFF.

The sample holds a few counts of this clone. The chain has TRBV7-8 and TRBJ1-1; D unclear. The CDR3 is 14 amino acids. Trimming shortened V by 0 bases and J by 0 bases, and 5 bases separated the two germline ends. Germline CDR1 SGHVS, CDR2 FQNEAQ. The CDR3 reads CASSLAPMNTEAFF. In nucleotides, the CDR3 is TGTGCCAGCAGCTTAGCCCCTATGAACACTGAAGCTTTCTTT. The whole variable domain, filled in from reference TRBV7-8 and TRBJ1-1, reads GAGVSQSPRYKVAKRGQDVALRCDPISGHVSLFWYQQALGQGPEFLTYFQNEAQLDKSGLPSDRFFAERPEGSVSTLKIQRTQQEDSAVYLCASSLAPMNTEAFFGQGTRLTVV.

The rearrangement uses TRBV13 and TRBJ1-1; D unclear. Trimming left V 0 bases short and J 5 bases short, with 7 bases between. The CDR3 runs to 13 residues. Germline loops: CDR1 PRHDT, CDR2 FYEKMQ (reference sequence). The CDR3 bases are TGTGCCAGCAGCTTAGGGTCCGGGACTGAAGCTTTCTTT. Protein sequence: CASSLGSGTEAFF.

For the CDR3, the DNA is TGTGCCTGCACGAGAAAAGGAGACAGTCTAAACACCATATATTTT. Its translation is CACTRKGDSLNTIYF. The V call is TRBV30, the J call TRBJ1-3; D perhaps matches TRBD1 (5 bases). CDR3 length equals 15 residues. From germline, CDR1 is GTSNPN and CDR2 SVGIG (reference sequence). V lost 6 bases, J lost 6 bases, and 21 bases lay in between.

The CDR3 loop is CASSLAYGATNEKLFF. DNA of the CDR3: TGTGCCAGCAGCTTAGCTTACGGTGCAACTAATGAAAAACTGTTTTTT. The chain joins TRBV7-9 to TRBJ1-4; D gene uncertain. V was shortened by 0 bases and J by 0 bases, with 8 bases between the two germline ends. The CDR3 loop spans 16 amino acids. CDR1 is SEHNR and CDR2 is FQNEAQ in the germline V gene (reference sequence).

The chain uses TRBV13 and TRBJ2-7; 8 bases are shared with TRBD2. V dropped 5 bases and J dropped 4; count of bases not matched to a gene: 13. Germline CDR1 PRHDT, CDR2 FYEKMQ (reference sequence). The CDR3 consists of 16 residues. CDR3 residues: CASSVTSGGARYEQYF. As DNA, the CDR3 is TGTGCCAGCAGCGTGACCTCGGGGGGGGCGCGGTACGAGCAGTACTTC.

This rearrangement joins TRBV20-1 to TRBJ1-2; D unclear. CDR1 is DFQATT, CDR2 SNEGSKA, per germline (reference sequence). Trimming removed 3 bases at V and 8 bases at J, with 19 bases between. There are 14 residues in the CDR3. The CDR3: CSASSSSPSRGYTF. As DNA, the CDR3 is TGCAGTGCTAGTTCATCCAGCCCTTCTAGGGGCTACACCTTC.

This sequence joins TRBV25-1 and TRBJ2-5; 12 bases align to TRBD2. This CDR3 spans 16 amino acids. Unmatched junction bases numbered 14, after V lost 6 bases and J lost 9 bases. Germline CDR1 and CDR2: MGHDK and SYGVNS. The CDR3 region has the DNA TGTGCCAGCAGCCACTTACCTAGCGGGGGGGCCGGGGCCCAGTACTTC. Encoded protein: CASSHLPSGGAGAQYF.

J is TRBJ1-4 and V is TRBV7-9; TRBD1 agrees at 7 bases. After removal of 5 bases from V and 0 bases from J, the junction contained 6 bases not matched to a gene. This CDR3 contains 16 residues. Germline V gene lookup returns CDR1 SEHNR and CDR2 FQNEAQ (reference sequence). The CDR3 here is CASSLGTASTNEKLFF. In DNA, the CDR3 is TGTGCCAGCAGCCTCGGGACAGCCTCAACTAATGAAAAACTGTTTTTT.

This sequence joins TRBV5-1 and TRBJ1-4; D gene unclear. V lost 0 bases, J lost 3 bases, and 6 bases lay in between. Germline lookup yields CDR1 SGHRS and CDR2 YFSETQ. The CDR3 length is 14 residues. The CDR3 loop reads CASSLDRPNEKLFF. CDR3 sequence (DNA): TGCGCCAGCAGCTTGGACAGACCTAATGAAAAACTGTTTTTT.

The chain has TRBV10-3 and TRBJ1-4, with D possibly TRBD1 on 5 matching bases. The CDR3 spans 15 residues. Per the germline V gene, CDR1 is ENHRY and CDR2 is SYGVKD. The V end was cut by 3 bases, the J end by 4 bases, with 12 bases between. As DNA, the CDR3 is TGTGCCATCAGTGAAGTAAAGGGACTTAATGAAAAACTGTTTTTT. It translates to CAISEVKGLNEKLFF.

The chain links TRBV7-8 to TRBJ1-2; possibly TRBD1 for D (6 bases). Per germline, CDR1 SGHVS and CDR2 FQNEAQ. V lost 5 bases and J lost 2, with 9 bases in between. The CDR3 contains 13 residues. CDR3 nucleotides: TGTGCCAGCAGCGCAGACAGGAACTATGGCTACACCTTC. It specifies CASSADRNYGYTF.